Each of the 32 T cell receptor beta chains below was sequenced from the same sample in a study of blood T cell repertoires in COVID-19. Assay: immunoSEQ multiplex PCR; the TCRdb copy retains only in-frame clones and omits some. This table has a few hundred thousand clones, 80% to 85% appearing once. Material for sequencing was peripheral blood. The source is a woman aged 60-75 years with acute or convalescent COVID-19.

V usage is TRBV5-4 and J usage is TRBJ2-1, with TRBD2 matching over 10 bases. Trimming removed 4 bases from V and 4 bases from J; junction bases left unmatched: 5. The CDR3 consists of 15 residues. Germline CDR1 SGHNT, CDR2 YYREEE (reference sequence). The CDR3 spells CASSPGLAVYNEQFF. In DNA, the CDR3 is TGTGCCAGCAGCCCTGGACTAGCGGTTTACAATGAGCAGTTCTTC. Looking up the rest from reference TRBV5-4 and TRBJ2-1 gives the full variable domain: ETGVTQSPTHLIKTRGQQVTLRCSSQSGHNTVSWYQQALGQGPQFIFQYYREEENGRGNFPPRFSGLQFPNYSSELNVNALELDDSALYLCASSPGLAVYNEQFFGPGTRLTVL.

V and J are TRBV6-1 and TRBJ1-5; 9 bases agree with TRBD1. Germline CDR1 and CDR2: MNHNS and SASEGT. V lost 4 bases to trimming and J lost 3 bases; unmatched junction nucleotides: 7. The CDR3 sequence is 16 residues long. CDR3 nucleotide sequence: TGTGCCAGCAGTGGCCGGGACAGGGTCGTCAATCAGCCCCAGCATTTT. This gives the protein CASSGRDRVVNQPQHF.

J is TRBJ2-7 and V is TRBV11-2; perhaps TRBD2 as D (6 bases). There are 14 residues in the CDR3. Germline loops: CDR1 SGHAT, CDR2 FQNNGV. V dropped 5 bases and J dropped 2 bases, with 13 bases sitting between them. CDR3 in amino acids: CASSRGDFPYEQYF. The CDR3, as DNA: TGTGCCAGCAGCCGAGGGGACTTCCCCTACGAGCAGTACTTC.

This clone was found once. This chain connects TRBV6-5 to TRBJ1-1, with a possible D match to TRBD1 (6 bases). The CDR3 has 14 residues. Germline V gene lookup returns CDR1 MNHEY and CDR2 SVGAGI. Trimming took off 4 bases at V and 4 bases at J, with 13 bases between the two ends. This CDR3 reads CASSSRGGATEAFF. The DNA of the CDR3 is TGTGCCAGCAGTTCCCGAGGGGGGGCCACTGAAGCTTTCTTT.

The genes are TRBV9 and TRBJ2-1, with D perhaps matching TRBD1 (5 bases). The V end lost 4 bases, the J end lost 0 bases, and 17 bases lay between the germline ends. Germline CDR1 SGDLS, CDR2 YYNGEE. The CDR3 runs to 17 residues. In nucleotides, the CDR3 is TGTGCCAGCAGCACGCGGTCGGCCGACAGCTCCTACAATGAGCAGTTCTTC. Translation gives CASSTRSADSSYNEQFF.

V usage is TRBV13 and J usage is TRBJ2-1; 10 bases align to TRBD1. In germline, CDR1 is PRHDT, CDR2 FYEKMQ (reference sequence). This CDR3 is built from 15 residues. V shed 3 bases, J shed 4 bases, and the junction held 3 bases outside the gene matches. The CDR3 DNA follows: TGTGCCAGCAGCTTCGGGACAGGGGCGTACAATGAGCAGTTCTTC. Its translation: CASSFGTGAYNEQFF.

The chain recombines TRBV28 with TRBJ1-4, with D possibly matching TRBD1 (5 bases). V was pared by 2 bases and J by 6 bases, with 13 bases between. Germline V gives CDR1 MDHEN, CDR2 SYDVKM. The CDR3 has 15 amino acids. The CDR3: CASSLDPDTYEKLFF. CDR3 in DNA: TGTGCCAGCAGTTTAGACCCGGACACGTATGAAAAACTGTTTTTT.

V and J are TRBV12-5 and TRBJ1-1; D is unclear. The CDR3 length is 14 residues. Germline CDR1 is LGHNT and CDR2 is FRNRAP. Trimming stripped 3 bases from V and 2 bases from J, with 10 bases between. CDR3 region: CASGLEGANTEAFF. The CDR3 DNA follows: TGTGCTAGTGGTTTAGAGGGTGCTAACACTGAAGCTTTCTTT.

This chain's CDR3 is CASSYPKGGTNTEAFF. Written as DNA, the CDR3 is TGTGCCAGCAGTTACCCCAAGGGGGGGACGAACACTGAAGCTTTCTTT. The genes are TRBV6-2 or TRBV6-3 and TRBJ1-1, with D possibly TRBD1 on 6 matching bases. Trimming removed 2 bases at V and 1 base at J, with 14 bases between. The germline gives CDR1 MNHEY, CDR2 SVGEGT. The CDR3 runs 16 residues.

V is TRBV6-6 and J is TRBJ2-5; 9 nucleotides agree with TRBD2. This CDR3 comprises 13 residues. J was trimmed by 5 bases and V by 6 bases; bases with no gene match: 4. From germline, CDR1 is MNHNY and CDR2 SVGAGI (reference sequence). For the CDR3, the DNA is TGTGCCAGCAGCTACGCGGGAGGGGAGACCCAGTACTTC. Amino acid sequence: CASSYAGGETQYF.

J is TRBJ2-1 and V is TRBV12-3 or TRBV12-4; D is unresolved. The CDR3 sequence is 13 residues long. With 6 bases removed from V and 3 bases from J, the gap between germline ends came to 9 bases. In nucleotides, the CDR3 is TGTGCCAGCAGCCCCACTATCTACAATGAGCAGTTCTTC. It codes for CASSPTIYNEQFF.

This clone was seen once. This chain links TRBV18 with TRBJ1-4; possibly TRBD1 for D (5 bases). V lost 3 bases and J 7 bases, leaving 27 bases between the germline ends. CDR3 length equals 19 residues. Germline lookup yields CDR1 KGHSH and CDR2 LQKENI. CDR3 amino acids: CASSPFTGSGRSGREKLFF. The DNA for the CDR3 is TGTGCCAGCTCACCCTTTACCGGGAGTGGACGATCGGGGCGTGAAAAACTGTTTTTT.

This clone appeared a single time. This sequence joins TRBV12-3 or TRBV12-4 and TRBJ2-3; the D is unclear. This CDR3 spans 12 amino acids. V was shortened by 1 base and J by 6 bases, with 5 bases between the two germline ends. The CDR3 region has the DNA TGTGCCAGCAGTTTAGACGAGGATACGCAGTATTTT. It specifies CASSLDEDTQYF.

J is TRBJ1-1 and V is TRBV3-1 (or the pseudogene TRBV3-2); a weak D match, TRBD1 (6 bases). From germline, CDR1 is LGHDT and CDR2 YNNKEL (reference sequence). This CDR3 comprises 14 residues. Trimming took 5 bases from V and 4 from J, leaving 14 bases between them. The CDR3 nucleotides read TGTGCCAGCAGCTTTGACAGGAAAAGCACTGAAGCTTTCTTT. Residues: CASSFDRKSTEAFF.

The chain recombines TRBV3-1 (or the pseudogene TRBV3-2) with TRBJ1-1, with no clear D. The ends were cut back, 5 bases at V and 0 bases at J, with 10 bases in the middle. CDR1 and CDR2 from the germline V gene are LGHDT and YNNKEL (reference sequence). The CDR3 runs to 14 residues. The CDR3 sequence: CASSELSLNTEAFF. The CDR3 nucleotides read TGTGCCAGCAGCGAACTTAGTTTGAACACTGAAGCTTTCTTT.

Here the CDR3 DNA reads TGCGCCAGCAGCCAGCCGGGACAGGGATACTATGGCTACACCTTC. Protein: CASSQPGQGYYGYTF. The V gene is TRBV4-1, the J gene TRBJ1-2; TRBD1 agrees at 9 bases. The trim removed 3 bases at V and 3 bases at J, leaving 5 bases unmatched. There are 15 residues in the CDR3. The germline V gene encodes CDR1 MGHRA and CDR2 YSYEKL.

This chain links TRBV9 with TRBJ2-3, with 13 positions matching TRBD2. CDR1 is SGDLS and CDR2 is YYNGEE in the germline V gene. The CDR3 contains 21 residues. V lost 4 bases and J lost 0; bases outside the gene matches: 17. The DNA for the CDR3 is TGTGCCAGCAGCCAAACTACTAGCGGGGGGGCCTTCTTAAAAAGCACAGATACGCAGTATTTT. Its translation: CASSQTTSGGAFLKSTDTQYF.

The genes are TRBV27 and TRBJ2-7; 7 positions agree with TRBD1. Trimming took 5 bases from V and 2 from J; bases not matched to a gene: 12. The CDR3 runs 16 residues. Germline CDR1 MNHEY, CDR2 SMNVEV (reference sequence). This CDR3 is CASSPYRGQPTYEQYF. CDR3 bases: TGTGCCAGCAGTCCCTACCGGGGACAGCCCACCTACGAGCAGTACTTC.

This chain joins TRBV18 and TRBJ2-1; a weak D match, TRBD2 (6 bases). V was cut by 4 bases and J by 0 bases, with 10 bases left in between. Germline CDR1 is KGHSH and CDR2 is LQKENI. The CDR3 contains 15 residues. CDR3: CASSRGESSYNEQFF. In DNA, the CDR3 is TGTGCCAGCTCACGCGGGGAGAGCTCCTACAATGAGCAGTTCTTC.

This clone is a singleton in its sample. This chain links TRBV4-1 with TRBJ1-1; weak D call: TRBD1 (6 bases). V was clipped by 4 bases and J by 0 bases, with 30 bases between them. Germline CDR1 MGHRA, CDR2 YSYEKL. The CDR3 runs 21 residues. The CDR3 DNA reads TGCGCCAGCAGCCCGGCCTACAATCCCACTGGGGGCGCGTACATGAACACTGAAGCTTTCTTT. It specifies CASSPAYNPTGGAYMNTEAFF.

This sequence joins TRBV14 and TRBJ1-2; 9 bases are shared with TRBD1. The V gene end was trimmed by 1 base and the J gene end by 2 bases; junction bases not matched to a gene: 5. The germline gives CDR1 SGHDN, CDR2 FVKESK. The CDR3 is 16 residues long. The CDR3 sequence is CASSQGGQGTNYGYTF. CDR3 bases: TGTGCCAGCAGCCAAGGAGGACAGGGGACCAACTATGGCTACACCTTC.

This chain uses TRBV28 with TRBJ1-2; 9 nucleotides match TRBD1. Germline CDR1 reads MDHEN; CDR2 reads SYDVKM. The V gene end was trimmed by 4 bases and the J gene end by 6 bases; junction bases not matched to a gene: 3. This CDR3 spans 13 amino acids. Written as DNA, the CDR3 is TGTGCCAGCAGTTCCGGGACAGGGAATGGCTACACCTTC. Protein sequence: CASSSGTGNGYTF.

The J gene is TRBJ2-5, the V gene TRBV24-1; TRBD1 agrees at 8 bases. Unmatched junction bases numbered 10, after V lost 6 bases and J lost 5 bases. Germline V gene sequence: CDR1 KGHDR, CDR2 SFDVKD. The CDR3 has 15 residues. The DNA for the CDR3 is TGTGCCACCAGTCCAGGCAGGGGGCTGGGGGAGACCCAGTACTTC. This translates into CATSPGRGLGETQYF.

CDR3 loop: CASSPLGAGYEGQFF. The CDR3 nucleotides are TGTGCCAGCAGCCCCCTCGGAGCAGGGTATGAAGGGCAGTTCTTC. The chain recombines TRBV14 with TRBJ2-1, with a tentative D call TRBD1 (5 bases). The V gene's germline CDR1 is SGHDN and CDR2 FVKESK. V shed 4 bases and J shed 12 bases, with 22 bases lying between them. This CDR3 has 15 residues.

CDR3 bases: TGTGCCAGCAGTTTGTTTCCGGGTAGTCAGGGCTACACCTTC. This codes for CASSLFPGSQGYTF. V and J are TRBV28 and TRBJ1-2; D is unresolved. V lost 3 bases to trimming and J lost 8 bases, with 16 bases between them. The CDR3 extends over 14 amino acids. Germline assignment: CDR1 MDHEN and CDR2 SYDVKM.

V and J are TRBV18 and TRBJ2-1, with 12 bases identical to TRBD2. The germline V gene encodes CDR1 KGHSH and CDR2 LQKENI. V shed 0 bases, J shed 8 bases, and the junction held 5 bases outside the gene matches. This CDR3 contains 16 residues. The CDR3 nucleotides are TGTGCCAGCTCACCACCCGGACTAGCGGGGCTCCATGAGCAGTTCTTC. It yields the protein CASSPPGLAGLHEQFF.

This rearrangement joins TRBV7-6 to TRBJ2-3; D is ambiguous. Looked up from germline, CDR1 is SGHVS and CDR2 is FNYEAQ. V was trimmed by 4 bases and J by 4 bases, leaving 9 bases between them. The CDR3 spans 13 residues. The CDR3 bases are TGTGCCAGCAGCTCTACAGCCTCAGATACGCAGTATTTT. Amino acids: CASSSTASDTQYF. The full variable domain, completed using reference TRBV7-6 and TRBJ2-3, is GAGVSQSPRYKVTKRGQDVALRCDPISGHVSLYWYRQALGQGPEFLTYFNYEAQQDKSGLPNDRFSAERPEGSISTLTIQRTEQRDSAMYRCASSSTASDTQYFGPGTRLTVL.

This clone has more than one count but fewer than ten. The gene calls are TRBV19 and TRBJ2-2; TRBD2 might be the D (6 bases). V shed 3 bases and J shed 7 bases, with 12 bases lying between them. Germline V CDR1 and CDR2: LNHDA, SQIVND (reference sequence). The CDR3 extends over 14 amino acids. The CDR3 DNA is TGTGCCAGTAGTATCCTCGGGGGACGCGGGGAGCTGTTTTTT. It specifies CASSILGGRGELFF. Full variable domain (remainder filled in from reference TRBV19 and TRBJ2-2): DGGITQSPKYLFRKEGQNVTLSCEQNLNHDAMYWYRQDPGQGLRLIYYSQIVNDFQKGDIAEGYSVSREKKESFPLTVTSAQKNPTAFYLCASSILGGRGELFFGEGSRLTVL.

This chain links TRBV7-2 with TRBJ1-2; 8 bases agree with TRBD1. V lost 2 bases to trimming and J lost 5 bases; unmatched junction nucleotides: 7. The CDR3 contains 15 residues. The germline CDR1 and CDR2 sequences are SGHTA and FQGNSA. CDR3 bases: TGTGCCAGCAGCTTATCCGACAGGGGATCTTATGGCTACACCTTC. Protein: CASSLSDRGSYGYTF.

V usage is TRBV4-2 and J usage is TRBJ1-6, with D possibly matching TRBD1 (5 bases). CDR1 and CDR2 from the germline V gene are LGHNA and YNFKEQ. CDR3 length: 13 amino acids. V was pared by 6 bases and J by 10 bases, with 13 bases between. This chain's CDR3 is CASSGGGTSPLHF. The CDR3 DNA follows: TGTGCCAGCAGTGGGGGGGGAACATCACCCCTCCACTTT.

The J gene is TRBJ1-2, the V gene TRBV28; D is perhaps TRBD1 (6 bases). CDR1 and CDR2 from the germline V gene are MDHEN and SYDVKM. V was cut by 5 bases and J by 7 bases, with 29 bases left in between. The CDR3 spans 18 residues. Written as DNA, the CDR3 is TGTGCCAGCAGTGAGCCGGGATCGGGACTACAGGGAGGACGTGGCTACACCTTC. Amino acid sequence: CASSEPGSGLQGGRGYTF.

The chain is built from TRBV6-6 and TRBJ1-2; unclear D gene. CDR3 length equals 15 residues. Trimming stripped 0 bases from V and 2 bases from J, with 10 bases between. Germline V gene data show CDR1 as MNHNY and CDR2 as SVGAGI (reference sequence). CDR3 loop: CASSYSGVGNYGYTF. Here the CDR3 DNA reads TGTGCCAGCAGTTACTCGGGAGTAGGAAACTATGGCTACACCTTC.